The clone carrying this T cell receptor (beta chain) came up a few times. Mismatch with germline at one junction end may stem from a read error. These data come from a study of blood T cell repertoires in COVID-19. Study information: Samples taken during acute and convalescent COVID-19 were collected in the United States, Italy and Spain.

Original analysis: Reference gene primers were amplified, and this amplification served to estimate nucleated cell counts. Assay: immunoSEQ multiplex PCR; the TCRdb copy retains only in-frame clones and omits some. For V, J and clone size, that table is used; D and trimming come from the DNA. The sample yields about 45,000 clones, roughly four fifths seen once. CDR3 length equals 16 residues. Germline-derived CDR1 and CDR2 are MNHNY and SVGAGI (reference sequence). The chain links TRBV6-6 to TRBJ1-4, with 9 positions matching TRBD1. Sequenced: peripheral blood. The clonotype originates from a woman in her 70s with acute or convalescent COVID-19. The CDR3 here is CASSYSPGQGEIPPLF. The CDR3 DNA is TGTGCCAGCAGTTACTCCCCGGGACAGGGCGAGATTCCCCCGCTTTTT.